The 22 T cell receptor beta chains given below trace back to one sample, sequenced in a study of blood T cell repertoires in COVID-19. TCRdb keeps only in-frame clones here, not all; method: immunoSEQ multiplex PCR. The sample lists some 500,000 clones, roughly 90% occurring once. Sequencing used PBMCs or T cells enriched from blood (not recorded which). Every receptor here comes from a woman in her thirties or forties who had recovered from COVID-19.

The chain couples TRBV9 to TRBJ2-1, with 8 bases matching TRBD2. CDR3 size: 15 residues. Germline CDR1 reads SGDLS; CDR2 reads YYNGEE. The V and J ends lost 2 bases and 4 bases, in that order; junction bases with no gene match: 5. CDR3 amino acids: CASSVSGTQYNEQFF. CDR3 nucleotide sequence: TGTGCCAGCAGCGTTAGCGGGACCCAATACAATGAGCAGTTCTTC.

V usage is TRBV7-8 and J usage is TRBJ2-5; perhaps TRBD2 as D (6 bases). CDR1 is SGHVS, CDR2 FQNEAQ, per germline. The length of the CDR3 is 12 residues. The germline V and J ends were trimmed by 4 bases and 9 bases, with 12 bases remaining between them. CDR3 DNA sequence: TGTGCCAGCAGCTCAAATTCGGGGGCCCAGTACTTC. This encodes CASSSNSGAQYF.

The gene calls are TRBV6-2 or TRBV6-3 and TRBJ1-5; D is unclear. Germline CDR1 and CDR2: MNHEY and SVGEGT. Trimming removed 5 bases from V and 7 bases from J, with 15 bases in between. CDR3 size: 14 residues. The CDR3 DNA sequence: TGTGCCAGCAGTCCAACGGTGGGGAGCCAGCCCCAGCATTTT. Its translation: CASSPTVGSQPQHF.

The chain is built from TRBV14 and TRBJ2-5, with D perhaps matching TRBD2 (6 bases). Trimming cost V 4 bases and J 7 bases, with 31 bases left between them. Germline assignment: CDR1 SGHDN and CDR2 FVKESK. The CDR3 sequence is 19 residues long. The CDR3 bases are TGTGCCAGCAGCCGGAGCTATCTTGAGGGTAGCGGCGTACTGTGGACCCAGTACTTC. It encodes CASSRSYLEGSGVLWTQYF.

The CDR3 sequence: CASSNSDRGDEQFF. The CDR3 DNA reads TGCGCCAGCAGTAACTCCGACAGGGGCGATGAGCAGTTCTTC. This sequence joins TRBV5-1 and TRBJ2-1; TRBD1 matches 8 bases. The V segment lost 5 bases and the J segment 8 bases; nucleotides outside the gene matches: 9. Germline lookup yields CDR1 SGHRS and CDR2 YFSETQ. The CDR3 extends over 14 amino acids.

The rearrangement uses TRBV6-5 and TRBJ1-1, with D maybe TRBD1 (6 bases). Germline values: CDR1 MNHEY, CDR2 SVGAGI. Trimming took 2 bases from V and 0 from J, leaving 10 bases between them. This CDR3 spans 15 amino acids. CDR3 DNA: TGTGCCAGCAGTTACGGGGCAGGGGTGAACACTGAAGCTTTCTTT. Protein sequence: CASSYGAGVNTEAFF.

This clone came up once. The gene calls are TRBV4-2 and TRBJ2-1; 9 bases agree with TRBD2. This CDR3 spans 14 amino acids. Germline CDR1 is LGHNA and CDR2 is YNFKEQ. The junction had 5 bases not matched to a gene; V was cut back by 3 bases and J by 8 bases. The CDR3 DNA reads as TGTGCCAGCAGCCATCCGGGACTAGCTGATGAGCAGTTCTTC. This encodes CASSHPGLADEQFF.

This chain uses TRBV12-5 with TRBJ1-6; D is undetermined. This CDR3 spans 13 amino acids. Trimming took off 0 bases at V and 8 bases at J, with 5 bases between the two ends. CDR1 LGHNT and CDR2 FRNRAP come from the germline V gene. The CDR3 DNA sequence: TGTGCTAGTGGTTTGGTAGAGGATTCACCCCTCCACTTT. Its translation is CASGLVEDSPLHF.

The chain has TRBV5-4 and TRBJ2-7; D might be TRBD1 (7 bases). The CDR3 extends over 15 amino acids. Germline CDR1 SGHNT, CDR2 YYREEE (reference sequence). Trimming took off 5 bases at V and 3 bases at J, with 18 bases between the two ends. CDR3 residues: CASSYPGGMDYEQYF. The CDR3 DNA reads TGTGCCAGCAGTTACCCAGGGGGGATGGACTACGAGCAGTACTTC.

The V call is TRBV24-1, the J call TRBJ1-2; perhaps TRBD1 as D (5 bases). Trimming pared 1 base from V and 1 base from J, leaving 12 bases between. CDR1 is KGHDR, CDR2 SFDVKD, per germline. The CDR3 covers 16 residues. CDR3 region: CATSDFRAGRNYGYTF. CDR3 bases: TGTGCCACCAGTGATTTCCGGGCGGGACGTAACTATGGCTACACCTTC.

V usage is TRBV10-2 and J usage is TRBJ2-3; 11 bases fit TRBD2. Germline V CDR1 and CDR2: WSHSY, SAAADI. With V trimmed by 5 bases and J by 0 bases, 4 bases remained unmatched. CDR3 length: 16 amino acids. The CDR3 coding sequence is TGCGCCAGCAGTCCCAGACTAGCGGGAAGCACAGATACGCAGTATTTT. Encoded protein: CASSPRLAGSTDTQYF.

This chain links TRBV24-1 with TRBJ2-5, with 10 bases identical to TRBD1. The CDR3 loop spans 15 amino acids. The ends lost 10 bases at V and 3 bases at J; junction bases unmatched: 10. Per germline, CDR1 KGHDR and CDR2 SFDVKD. CDR3 bases: TGTGCCACGTCTTATCGGGACAGGGGTAAAGAGACCCAGTACTTC. Translation: CATSYRDRGKETQYF.

The CDR3 loop is CAWSPRLAGEQFF. CDR3 nucleotides: TGTGCCTGGAGTCCAAGACTAGCGGGTGAGCAGTTCTTC. The rearrangement links TRBV30 to TRBJ2-1, with 10 bases identical to TRBD2. The CDR3 consists of 13 residues. From germline, CDR1 is GTSNPN and CDR2 SVGIG (reference sequence). J gave up 9 bases and V 2 bases, and 4 bases lay outside the gene matches.

The chain is built from TRBV21-1 and TRBJ2-7; the table's D call of TRBD1 was not tested on the DNA. TRBV21-1 counts as a pseudogene. The CDR3 has 24 amino acids. The CDR3 sequence: CASSKLKRGRPRGFRTGPPWEQYF. CDR3 DNA: TGTGCCAGCAGCAAATTGAAGAGAGGGAGGCCAAGGGGGTTTAGGACAGGACCACCGTGGGAGCAGTACTTC.

This sequence joins TRBV11-2 and TRBJ2-5; D is uncertain. The CDR3 has 12 residues. The ends were cut back, 8 bases at V and 5 bases at J, with 12 bases in the middle. Germline values: CDR1 SGHAT, CDR2 FQNNGV. The CDR3 bases are TGTGCCAGCGGCGGCCTCCGGGAGACCCAGTACTTC. It is translated as CASGGLRETQYF.

The chain is built from TRBV18 and TRBJ1-5, with no clear D. This CDR3 comprises 13 residues. Looked up from germline, CDR1 is KGHSH and CDR2 is LQKENI. Trimming stripped 4 bases from V and 4 bases from J, with 8 bases between. DNA of the CDR3: TGTGCCAGCTCACGGCATGTTAATCAGCCCCAGCATTTT. This codes for CASSRHVNQPQHF.

The chain carries TRBV14 and TRBJ1-2; 11 bases match TRBD1. The trim removed 4 bases at V and 8 bases at J, leaving 6 bases unmatched. The V gene's germline CDR1 is SGHDN and CDR2 FVKESK. CDR3 length equals 14 residues. As DNA, the CDR3 is TGTGCCAGCAGCCCGGACAGGGGGCGCGGAGGCTACACCTTC. Residues: CASSPDRGRGGYTF.

The chain is built from TRBV18 and TRBJ1-5, with D hard to call. This CDR3 contains 14 residues. CDR1 and CDR2 from the germline V gene are KGHSH and LQKENI. The V gene lost 3 bases and the J gene lost 7 bases, with 13 bases spanning the gap. CDR3 protein: CASSPDGRRQPQHF. The CDR3, as DNA: TGTGCCAGCTCACCGGACGGGAGGCGGCAGCCCCAGCATTTT. The full variable domain, completed using reference TRBV18 and TRBJ1-5, is NAGVMQNPRHLVRRRGQEARLRCSPMKGHSHVYWYRQLPEEGLKFMVYLQKENIIDESGMPKERFSAEFPKEGPSILRIQQVVRGDSAAYFCASSPDGRRQPQHFGDGTRLSIL.

This clone showed up just once. The chain has TRBV7-2 and TRBJ1-6; no reliable D call. V lost 2 bases and J lost 0, with 8 bases in between. CDR1 and CDR2 (germline): SGHTA, FQGNSA. CDR3 length equals 16 residues. The CDR3: CASSLSASSYNSPLHF. The CDR3, as DNA: TGTGCCAGCAGCTTATCTGCCAGCTCCTATAATTCACCCCTCCACTTT.

J is TRBJ1-3 and V is TRBV19, with D unclear. V lost 3 bases to trimming and J lost 4 bases, with 4 bases between them. This CDR3 has 12 residues. Germline CDR1 is LNHDA and CDR2 is SQIVND (reference sequence). The CDR3 DNA follows: TGTGCCAGTAGTATTCAAGGAAACACCATATATTTT. Translated, it gives CASSIQGNTIYF.

The chain carries TRBV4-1 and TRBJ2-1, with TRBD2 matching over 10 bases. V lost 0 bases and J lost 2; bases outside the gene matches: 7. This CDR3 contains 18 residues. CDR1 and CDR2 from the germline V gene are MGHRA and YSYEKL. CDR3 loop: CASSQDISGRAPYNEQFF. DNA for the CDR3: TGCGCCAGCAGCCAAGATATAAGCGGGAGGGCCCCCTACAATGAGCAGTTCTTC.

The chain combines TRBV29-1 with TRBJ1-4; D might be TRBD1 (5 bases). Germline V gene lookup returns CDR1 SQVTM and CDR2 ANQGSEA. There are 15 residues in the CDR3. V shed 6 bases and J shed 0 bases, with 14 bases lying between them. CDR3 residues: CSVSRGAATNEKLFF. CDR3 nucleotide sequence: TGCAGCGTGTCGCGCGGGGCGGCAACTAATGAAAAACTGTTTTTT.